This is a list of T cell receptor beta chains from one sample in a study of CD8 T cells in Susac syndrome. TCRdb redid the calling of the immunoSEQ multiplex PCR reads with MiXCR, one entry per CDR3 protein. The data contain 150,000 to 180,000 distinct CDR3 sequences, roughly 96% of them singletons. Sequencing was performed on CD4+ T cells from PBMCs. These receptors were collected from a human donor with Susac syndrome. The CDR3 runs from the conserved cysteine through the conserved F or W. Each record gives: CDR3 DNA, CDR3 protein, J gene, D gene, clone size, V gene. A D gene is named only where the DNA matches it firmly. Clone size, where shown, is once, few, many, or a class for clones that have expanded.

TGTGCCAGCAGCCAGGGACCTCGCGGGGGGGCAGGTGAGCAGTTCTTC | CASSQGPRGGAGEQFF | TRBJ2-1 | TRBD2 | - | TRBV3-1
TGTGCCACCAGCGTGAGCAATCAGCCCCAGCATTTT | CATSVSNQPQHF | TRBJ1-5 | - | - | TRBV15
TGCGCCAGCAGCCCTCAGAGATACAATCAGCCCCAGCATTTT | CASSPQRYNQPQHF | TRBJ1-5 | - | - | TRBV4-1
TGTGCCAGCAGTTTGGAAAGCGGGGGCTCCTACGAGCAGTACTTC | CASSLESGGSYEQYF | TRBJ2-7 | TRBD2 | - | TRBV27
TGTGCCAGCAGTGTCAAGCGGGGGGGCTCGAATGAGCAGTTCTTC | CASSVKRGGSNEQFF | TRBJ2-1 | TRBD2 | once | TRBV25-1
TGTGCCAGCAGCTTATCCGGTGCCAATCAGCCCCAGCATTTT | CASSLSGANQPQHF | TRBJ1-5 | - | few | TRBV7-9
TGCAGCGTTTTAGCGGGGGGCTCCTACAATGAGCAGTTCTTC | CSVLAGGSYNEQFF | TRBJ2-1 | TRBD2 | - | TRBV29-1
TGTGCCAGCAGTCCTGGACAGCAGGACGAAAAACTGTTTTTT | CASSPGQQDEKLFF | TRBJ1-4 | - | - | TRBV12-3/TRBV12-4
TGCACCACCCGACACACCGGGAGCACTGAAGCTTTCTTT | CTTRHTGSTEAFF | TRBJ1-1 | - | - | TRBV29-1
TGTGCCAGCAGCTTAACGGGTAGAGCGGGGGGCAGCACAGATACGCAGTATTTT | CASSLTGRAGGSTDTQYF | TRBJ2-3 | TRBD2 | - | TRBV7-3
TGCAGCGTCGCTGACAGGGGCCACACAGATACGCAGTATTTT | CSVADRGHTDTQYF | TRBJ2-3 | TRBD1 | - | TRBV29-1
TGTGCCAGCAGCTTAGATGCAAGGCGAGAGACCCAGTACTTC | CASSLDARRETQYF | TRBJ2-5 | - | once | TRBV11-2
TGTGCCAGCAGTGCCTGGACAGGCACAGATACGCAGTATTTT | CASSAWTGTDTQYF | TRBJ2-3 | - | - | TRBV2
TGTGCCAGCAAGGGTGGGGCCCCCTACGAGCAGTACTTC | CASKGGAPYEQYF | TRBJ2-7 | - | - | TRBV2
TGTGCCAGCAGCCTACTTCCCACAGGGGCCGGGTACACCGGGGAGCTGTTTTTT | CASSLLPTGAGYTGELFF | TRBJ2-2 | TRBD1 | - | TRBV6-2/TRBV6-3
TGTGCCAGCAGCCAAGCCCCAAACAATGAGCAGTTCTTC | CASSQAPNNEQFF | TRBJ2-1 | - | - | TRBV3-1
TGCAGCGTTCAAATTTCGGGGGCGCGTTTACTGTTTTTT | CSVQISGARLLFF | TRBJ1-4 | - | - | TRBV29-1
TGTGCCAGCAGTCTGACGGACGCAGAGACCCAGTACTTC | CASSLTDAETQYF | TRBJ2-5 | - | - | TRBV12-3/TRBV12-4
TGTGCCAGCAGTTTACAGGGGGACGAGCAGTACTTC | CASSLQGDEQYF | TRBJ2-7 | TRBD1 | - | TRBV2
TGTGCCAGCAGCCAAGATGCCTGGACAGTCTATGGCTACACCTTC | CASSQDAWTVYGYTF | TRBJ1-2 | - | - | TRBV4-2
TGTGCCAGCAGCGTGGGGACAGGGGTGGACATTCAGTACTTC | CASSVGTGVDIQYF | TRBJ2-4 | TRBD1 | - | TRBV9
TGTGCCAGCAGTTTTAGTGACAGGGCCACCGGGGAGCTGTTTTTT | CASSFSDRATGELFF | TRBJ2-2 | TRBD1 | - | TRBV12-3/TRBV12-4
TGTGCCAGCAGCCTCAGGGATGGGAACACTGAAGCTTTCTTT | CASSLRDGNTEAFF | TRBJ1-1 | - | - | TRBV3-1
TGTGCCAGCAGCAAGATGATGGGAAGAGAGACTCAAGAGACCCAGTACTTC | CASSKMMGRETQETQYF | TRBJ2-5 | - | - | TRBV21-1
TGTGCCACCAGCGGCGGGACAGGGGGCACAGATACGCAGTATTTT | CATSGGTGGTDTQYF | TRBJ2-3 | TRBD1 | - | TRBV15
TGTGCCAGCAGTGAGGGCAGGTTGGGGAATTCACCCCTCCACTTT | CASSEGRLGNSPLHF | TRBJ1-6 | - | - | TRBV12-3/TRBV12-4
TGCAGTGCTACTAGCGGGGGCCGCACAGATACGCAGTATTTT | CSATSGGRTDTQYF | TRBJ2-3 | TRBD2 | - | TRBV20-1
TGTGCCAGCACCGCCGGGAGAAGCACTGAAGCTTTCTTT | CASTAGRSTEAFF | TRBJ1-1 | - | - | TRBV6-1
TGTGCCAGCAGCGCAGGACAGGGGGCAACAACTAATGAAAAACTGTTTTTT | CASSAGQGATTNEKLFF | TRBJ1-4 | TRBD1 | - | TRBV5-4
TGTGCCAGCAGCTTAGGGCAGTCCCCTAACTATGGCTACACCTTC | CASSLGQSPNYGYTF | TRBJ1-2 | - | - | TRBV7-9
TGTGCCAGCAGCGCTTCCCCTTATAGCAATCAGCCCCAGCATTTT | CASSASPYSNQPQHF | TRBJ1-5 | - | - | TRBV9